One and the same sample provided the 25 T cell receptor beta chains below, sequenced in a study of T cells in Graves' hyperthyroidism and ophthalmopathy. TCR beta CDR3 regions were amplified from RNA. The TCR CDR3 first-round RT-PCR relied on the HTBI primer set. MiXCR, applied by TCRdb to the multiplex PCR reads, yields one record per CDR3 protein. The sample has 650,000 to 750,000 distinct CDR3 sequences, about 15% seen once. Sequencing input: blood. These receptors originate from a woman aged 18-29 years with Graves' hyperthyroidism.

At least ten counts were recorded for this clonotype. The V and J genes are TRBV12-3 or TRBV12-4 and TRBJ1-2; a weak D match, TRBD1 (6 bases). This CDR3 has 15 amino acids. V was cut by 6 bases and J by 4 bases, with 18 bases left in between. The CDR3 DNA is TGTGCCAGCAGCCAAGGCGGGGGGCTGGGCTATGGCTACACCTTC. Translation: CASSQGGGLGYGYTF.

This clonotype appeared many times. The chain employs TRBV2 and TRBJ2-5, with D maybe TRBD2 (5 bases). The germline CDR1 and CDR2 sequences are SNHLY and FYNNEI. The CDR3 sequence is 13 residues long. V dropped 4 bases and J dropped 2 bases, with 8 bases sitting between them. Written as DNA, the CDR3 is TGTGCCAGCAGTGGGACTGAACAAGAGACCCAGTACTTC. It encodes CASSGTEQETQYF.

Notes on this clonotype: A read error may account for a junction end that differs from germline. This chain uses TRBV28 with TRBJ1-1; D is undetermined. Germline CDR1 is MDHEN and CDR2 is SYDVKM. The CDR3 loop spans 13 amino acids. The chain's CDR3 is CASSLGWNTEALF. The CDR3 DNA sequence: TGTGCCAGCAGTTTGGGTTGGAACACTGAAGCTCTCTTT.

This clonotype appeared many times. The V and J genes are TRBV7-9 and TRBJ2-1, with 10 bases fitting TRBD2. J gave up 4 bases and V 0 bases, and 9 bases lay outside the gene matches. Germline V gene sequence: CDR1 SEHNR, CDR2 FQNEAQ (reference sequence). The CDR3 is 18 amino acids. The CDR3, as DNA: TGTGCCAGCAGCTTAGCCCTTAGCGGGAGGTCCGGTTACAATGAGCAGTTCTTC. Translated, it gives CASSLALSGRSGYNEQFF. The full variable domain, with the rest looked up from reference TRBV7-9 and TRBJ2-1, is DTGVSQNPRHKITKRGQNVTFRCDPISEHNRLYWYRQTLGQGPEFLTYFQNEAQLEKSRLLSDRFSAERPKGSFSTLEIQRTEQGDSAMYLCASSLALSGRSGYNEQFFGPGTRLTVL.

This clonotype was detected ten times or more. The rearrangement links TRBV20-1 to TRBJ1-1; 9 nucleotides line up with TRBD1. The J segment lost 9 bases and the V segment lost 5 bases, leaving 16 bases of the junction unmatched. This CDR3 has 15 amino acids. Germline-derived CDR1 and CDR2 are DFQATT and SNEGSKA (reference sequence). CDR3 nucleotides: TGCAGTGCTTCAGACAGGGGGTACACTGTATTTAAAGCTTTCTTT. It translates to CSASDRGYTVFKAFF.

The CDR3 DNA reads as TGTGCCATCAGTGCGCGCCCGAACACTGAAGCTTTCTTT. Residues: CAISARPNTEAFF. The chain employs TRBV10-3 and TRBJ1-1; D not resolved. In germline, CDR1 is ENHRY, CDR2 SYGVKD. V was pared by 4 bases and J by 1 base, with 7 bases between. The CDR3 sequence is 13 residues long.

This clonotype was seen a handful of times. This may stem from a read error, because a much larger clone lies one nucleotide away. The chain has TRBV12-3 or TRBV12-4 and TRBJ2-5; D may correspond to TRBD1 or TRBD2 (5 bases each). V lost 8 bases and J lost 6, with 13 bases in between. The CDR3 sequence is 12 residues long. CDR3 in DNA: TGTGCCAGCTCGGGACGGATTCAGACCCAGTACTTC. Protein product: CASSGRIQTQYF.

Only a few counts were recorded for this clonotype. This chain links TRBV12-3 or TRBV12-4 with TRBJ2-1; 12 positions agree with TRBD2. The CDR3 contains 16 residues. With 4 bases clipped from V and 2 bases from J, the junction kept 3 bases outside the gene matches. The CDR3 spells CASSWTSGIPYNEQFF. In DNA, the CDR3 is TGTGCCAGCAGTTGGACTAGCGGGATCCCCTACAATGAGCAGTTCTTC.

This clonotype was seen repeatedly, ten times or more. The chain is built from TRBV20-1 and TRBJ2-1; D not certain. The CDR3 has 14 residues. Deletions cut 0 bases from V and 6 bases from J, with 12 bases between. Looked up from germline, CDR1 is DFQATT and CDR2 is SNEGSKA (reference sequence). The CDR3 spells CSARDGFQINEQFF. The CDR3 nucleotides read TGCAGTGCTAGAGATGGGTTCCAGATCAATGAGCAGTTCTTC.

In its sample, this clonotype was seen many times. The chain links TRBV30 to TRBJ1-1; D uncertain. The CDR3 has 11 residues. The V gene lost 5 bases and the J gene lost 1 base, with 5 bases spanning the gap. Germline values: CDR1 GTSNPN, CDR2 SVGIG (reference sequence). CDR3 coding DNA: TGTGCCTGGGGAGAGAACACTGAAGCTTTCTTT. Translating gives CAWGENTEAFF.

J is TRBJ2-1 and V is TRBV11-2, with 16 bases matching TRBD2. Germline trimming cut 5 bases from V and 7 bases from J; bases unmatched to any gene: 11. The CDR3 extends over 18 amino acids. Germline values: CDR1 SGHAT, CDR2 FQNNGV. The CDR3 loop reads CASSPSGTSGRARNEQFF. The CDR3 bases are TGTGCCAGCAGCCCCTCCGGGACTAGCGGGAGGGCCCGGAATGAGCAGTTCTTC.

The CDR3 DNA follows: TGCAGTGCTAGACGTAGTCTCGCTCGAGAGCAGTACTTC. Translated, it gives CSARRSLAREQYF. V usage is TRBV20-1 and J usage is TRBJ2-7; D is ambiguous. Trimming shortened V by 2 bases and J by 7 bases, and 15 bases separated the two germline ends. The CDR3 has 13 residues. Per the germline V gene, CDR1 is DFQATT and CDR2 is SNEGSKA (reference sequence).

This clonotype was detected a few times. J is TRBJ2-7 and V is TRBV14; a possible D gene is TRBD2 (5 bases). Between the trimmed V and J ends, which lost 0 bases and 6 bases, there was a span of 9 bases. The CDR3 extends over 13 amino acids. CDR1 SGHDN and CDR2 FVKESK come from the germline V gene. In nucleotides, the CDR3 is TGTGCCAGCAGCCAAGATGGAGGACTCGAGCAGTACTTC. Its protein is CASSQDGGLEQYF.

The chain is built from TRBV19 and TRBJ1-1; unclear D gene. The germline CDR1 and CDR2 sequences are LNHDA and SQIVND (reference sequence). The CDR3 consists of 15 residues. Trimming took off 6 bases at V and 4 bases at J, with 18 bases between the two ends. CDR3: CASSSREGVVTEAFF. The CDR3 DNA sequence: TGTGCCAGTAGCTCTCGGGAGGGTGTGGTCACTGAAGCTTTCTTT.

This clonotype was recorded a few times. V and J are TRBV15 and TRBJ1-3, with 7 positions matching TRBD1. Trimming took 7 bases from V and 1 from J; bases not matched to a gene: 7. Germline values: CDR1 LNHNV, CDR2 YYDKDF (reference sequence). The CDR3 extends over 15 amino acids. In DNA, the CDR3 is TGTGCCACCACCACCAGGGGGAGGTCTGGAAACACCATATATTTT. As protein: CATTTRGRSGNTIYF.

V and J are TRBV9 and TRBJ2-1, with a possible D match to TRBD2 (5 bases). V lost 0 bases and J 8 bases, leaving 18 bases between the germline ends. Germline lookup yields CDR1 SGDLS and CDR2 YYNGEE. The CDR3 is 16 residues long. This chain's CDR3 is CASSVGKGLAGHEQFF. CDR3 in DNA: TGTGCCAGCAGCGTAGGAAAAGGGCTAGCAGGTCATGAGCAGTTCTTC.

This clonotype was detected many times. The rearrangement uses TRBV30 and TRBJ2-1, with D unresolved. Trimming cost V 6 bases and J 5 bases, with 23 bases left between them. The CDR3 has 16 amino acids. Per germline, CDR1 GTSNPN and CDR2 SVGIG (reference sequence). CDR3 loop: CACFSLGLKDDNEQFF. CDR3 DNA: TGTGCCTGCTTCTCCCTGGGCCTAAAAGACGACAATGAGCAGTTCTTC.

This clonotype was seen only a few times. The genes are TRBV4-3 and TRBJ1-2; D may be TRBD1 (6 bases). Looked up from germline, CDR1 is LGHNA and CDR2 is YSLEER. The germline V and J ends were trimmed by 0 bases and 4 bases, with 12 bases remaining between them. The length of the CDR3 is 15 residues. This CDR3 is CASSQDAGAGYGYTF. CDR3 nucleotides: TGCGCCAGCAGCCAAGATGCAGGGGCGGGCTATGGCTACACCTTC.

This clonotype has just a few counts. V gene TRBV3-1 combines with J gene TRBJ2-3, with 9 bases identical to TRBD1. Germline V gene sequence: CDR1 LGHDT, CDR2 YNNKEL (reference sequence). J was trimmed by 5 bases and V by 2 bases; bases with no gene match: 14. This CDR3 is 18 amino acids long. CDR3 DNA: TGTGCCAGCAGCCAAAATGATTTCCCGGGACAGGGACGAGATACGCAGTATTTT. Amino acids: CASSQNDFPGQGRDTQYF.

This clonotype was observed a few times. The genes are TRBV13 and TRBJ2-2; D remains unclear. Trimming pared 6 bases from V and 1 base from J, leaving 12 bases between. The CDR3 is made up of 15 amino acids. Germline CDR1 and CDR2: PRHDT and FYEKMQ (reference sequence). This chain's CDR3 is CASSRQWGNTGELFF. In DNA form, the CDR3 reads TGTGCCAGCAGTCGGCAGTGGGGGAACACCGGGGAGCTGTTTTTT.

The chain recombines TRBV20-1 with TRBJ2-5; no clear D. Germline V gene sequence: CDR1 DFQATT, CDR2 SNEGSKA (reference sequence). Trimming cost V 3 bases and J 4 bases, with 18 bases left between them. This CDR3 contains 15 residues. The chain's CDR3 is CSARLSSTSRETQYF. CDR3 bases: TGCAGTGCTAGGCTCTCCAGTACCTCCCGAGAGACCCAGTACTTC.

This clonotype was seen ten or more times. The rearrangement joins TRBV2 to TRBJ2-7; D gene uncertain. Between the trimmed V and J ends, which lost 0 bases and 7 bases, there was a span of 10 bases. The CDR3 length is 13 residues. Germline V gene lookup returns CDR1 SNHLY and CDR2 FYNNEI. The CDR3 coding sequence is TGTGCCAGCAGTGAAGCGCCCTTTGCGGAGCAGTACTTC. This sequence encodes CASSEAPFAEQYF.

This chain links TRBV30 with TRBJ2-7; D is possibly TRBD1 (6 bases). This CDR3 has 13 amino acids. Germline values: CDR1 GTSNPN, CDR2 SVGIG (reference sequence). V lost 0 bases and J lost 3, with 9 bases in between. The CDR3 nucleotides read TGTGCCTGGAGTGTAACAGGGAGCTACGAGCAGTACTTC. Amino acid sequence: CAWSVTGSYEQYF.

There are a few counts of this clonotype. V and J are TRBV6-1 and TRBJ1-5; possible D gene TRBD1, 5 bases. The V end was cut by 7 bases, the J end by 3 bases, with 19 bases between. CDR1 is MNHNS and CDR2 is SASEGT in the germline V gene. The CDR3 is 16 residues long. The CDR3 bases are TGTGCCAGCATCCACCAGGGTACCCTTTTCAATCAGCCCCAGCATTTT. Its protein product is CASIHQGTLFNQPQHF.

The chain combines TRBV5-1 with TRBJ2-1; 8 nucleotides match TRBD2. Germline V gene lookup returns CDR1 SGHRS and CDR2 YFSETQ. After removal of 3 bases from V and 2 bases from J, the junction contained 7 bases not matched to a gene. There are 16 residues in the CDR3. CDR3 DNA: TGCGCCAGCAGCTACTATCGGGAGGGCCCCTACAATGAGCAGTTCTTC. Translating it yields CASSYYREGPYNEQFF.